One and the same sample provided the 21 T cell receptor beta chains below, sequenced in a study of cytomegalovirus exposure and HLA in healthy donors. The study ran its PCR with 60 Vbeta and 13 Jbeta primers. Sequencing used immunoSEQ multiplex PCR; TCRdb keeps in-frame clones, though not all of them. Of about 92,000 clones listed, approximately 85% are singletons. The specimen was PBMCs. Every receptor here comes from a woman under 30 in good health and CMV-seropositive.

The chain is built from TRBV6-5 and TRBJ1-3, with TRBD1 matching 9 bases. Germline-derived CDR1 and CDR2 are MNHEY and SVGAGI. Losses at the gene ends were 5 bases for V and 8 bases for J; bases not matched to a gene: 4. This CDR3 region has 13 residues. The CDR3 protein is CASSQDRGYTIYF. CDR3 in DNA: TGTGCCAGCAGTCAGGACAGGGGATACACCATATATTTT.

This clone was seen only a few times. The chain is built from TRBV29-1 and TRBJ2-3; TRBD1 might be the D (5 bases). Deletions cut 6 bases from V and 0 bases from J, with 13 bases between. The CDR3 runs to 14 residues. Germline assignment: CDR1 SQVTM and CDR2 ANQGSEA. For the CDR3, the DNA is TGCAGCGTCAAACAGGCCTCTAGCACAGATACGCAGTATTTT. This translates into CSVKQASSTDTQYF.

This clone has a handful of counts. The chain combines TRBV7-2 with TRBJ1-1, with D maybe TRBD1 (5 bases). The CDR3 covers 14 residues. Germline CDR1 SGHTA, CDR2 FQGNSA. V lost 0 bases, J lost 0 bases, and 5 bases lay in between. The CDR3 region is CASSLAGVNTEAFF. Here the CDR3 DNA reads TGTGCCAGCAGCTTAGCAGGGGTGAACACTGAAGCTTTCTTT.

This clone appeared a few times. The chain recombines TRBV5-6 with TRBJ1-1, with D perhaps matching TRBD1 (5 bases). Trimming took off 0 bases at V and 6 bases at J, with 9 bases between the two ends. The CDR3 spans 13 residues. Looked up from germline, CDR1 is SGHDT and CDR2 is YYEEEE. CDR3 region: CASSLVGLPEAFF. The CDR3 region has the DNA TGTGCCAGCAGCTTGGTGGGACTCCCTGAAGCTTTCTTT.

The chain recombines TRBV4-1 with TRBJ1-2; 7 bases fit TRBD1. The CDR3 is 16 residues long. The V and J ends lost 1 base and 4 bases, in that order; junction bases with no gene match: 9. CDR1 is MGHRA, CDR2 YSYEKL, per germline. In DNA form, the CDR3 reads TGCGCCAGCAGCCAAGGGAGGGCAGGGGGTGGCTATGGCTACACCTTC. Translating gives CASSQGRAGGGYGYTF.

The genes are TRBV4-2 and TRBJ1-5, with D uncertain. V gave up 1 base and J gave up 2 bases, with 9 bases separating them. The CDR3 runs 15 residues. CDR1 LGHNA and CDR2 YNFKEQ come from the germline V gene. The CDR3 reads CASSQGEGGNQPQHF. The DNA for the CDR3 is TGTGCCAGCAGCCAAGGGGAGGGAGGCAATCAGCCCCAGCATTTT.

The chain has TRBV29-1 and TRBJ2-1, with TRBD1 matching 7 bases. This CDR3 has 15 residues. Trimming removed 2 bases from V and 6 bases from J; junction bases left unmatched: 10. The V gene's germline CDR1 is SQVTM and CDR2 ANQGSEA. The CDR3 nucleotides read TGCAGCGTTGAAACAGGGGAAAGCTGGGCCAATGAGCAGTTCTTC. This encodes CSVETGESWANEQFF.

This chain uses TRBV2 with TRBJ1-4; TRBD1 agrees at 9 bases. This CDR3 comprises 15 residues. Germline trimming cut 8 bases from V and 3 bases from J; bases unmatched to any gene: 7. Germline V gene lookup returns CDR1 SNHLY and CDR2 FYNNEI. The CDR3 DNA is TGTGCCAGCGGGCGGGACAGGGCCTCTAATGAAAAACTGTTTTTT. It is translated as CASGRDRASNEKLFF.

This chain links TRBV6-5 with TRBJ1-2; D call uncertain. CDR1 and CDR2 (germline): MNHEY, SVGAGI. The CDR3 sequence is 13 residues long. V was clipped by 2 bases and J by 4 bases, with 8 bases between them. CDR3 DNA: TGTGCCAGCAGTTACGTCTCCTTCTATGGCTACACCTTC. Encoded protein: CASSYVSFYGYTF.

V is TRBV29-1 and J is TRBJ2-1; TRBD1 matches 7 bases. J lost 9 bases, V lost 3 bases, and 17 bases had no gene match. This CDR3 spans 16 amino acids. The germline CDR1 and CDR2 sequences are SQVTM and ANQGSEA. CDR3 coding DNA: TGCAGCGTTGACCATGATGGGTCGAGGGGGCAAAGTGAGCAGTTCTTC. Encoded protein: CSVDHDGSRGQSEQFF.

This clone has more than one count but fewer than ten. The chain joins TRBV13 to TRBJ1-1, with no clear D. This CDR3 contains 14 residues. V was trimmed by 3 bases and J by 1 base, leaving 9 bases between them. CDR1 PRHDT and CDR2 FYEKMQ come from the germline V gene (reference sequence). The CDR3 protein is CASSFWGENTEAFF. CDR3 DNA sequence: TGTGCCAGCAGCTTTTGGGGAGAGAACACTGAAGCTTTCTTT.

The chain couples TRBV10-2 to TRBJ1-1; D is possibly TRBD1 (5 bases). The V end was cut by 5 bases, the J end by 4 bases, with 23 bases between. Germline V CDR1 and CDR2: WSHSY, SAAADI. The CDR3 is made up of 17 amino acids. CDR3 sequence reads: CASSSNRAGFGGTEAFF. The CDR3 DNA follows: TGCGCCAGCAGTTCGAACCGGGCCGGCTTCGGGGGCACTGAAGCTTTCTTT.

The chain is built from TRBV4-2 and TRBJ1-1; TRBD1 aligns across 10 bases. The CDR3 runs 17 residues. Looked up from germline, CDR1 is LGHNA and CDR2 is YNFKEQ. V was clipped by 0 bases and J by 2 bases; unmatched bases: 6. The CDR3 DNA reads as TGTGCCAGCAGCCAAGATGGGACAGGGGTCTTTAACACTGAAGCTTTCTTT. Protein sequence: CASSQDGTGVFNTEAFF.

This clone was seen a single time. The chain links TRBV5-1 to TRBJ1-1; 8 bases match TRBD1. CDR1 is SGHRS and CDR2 is YFSETQ in the germline V gene. The CDR3 runs to 13 residues. V dropped 9 bases and J dropped 1; count of bases not matched to a gene: 5. The CDR3 protein is CATRQGQNTEAFF. The DNA of the CDR3 is TGCGCCACCCGACAGGGGCAGAACACTGAAGCTTTCTTT.

A remark on this clone: One junction end does not reproduce the germline sequence, and a read error may be involved. CDR3 sequence: CASSLETGGPETQYF. DNA for the CDR3: TGTGCTAGCAGCTTAGAGACAGGGGGCCCGGAGACCCAGTACTTC. The V and J genes are TRBV7-7 and TRBJ2-5, with 10 positions matching TRBD1. This CDR3 has 15 amino acids. Germline V lookup: CDR1 SSHAT, CDR2 FNYEAQ (reference sequence).

V is TRBV14 and J is TRBJ2-7; TRBD1 might be the D (8 bases). V was cut by 4 bases and J by 4 bases, with 17 bases left in between. Germline values: CDR1 SGHDN, CDR2 FVKESK. The CDR3 extends over 15 amino acids. The CDR3 DNA sequence: TGTGCCAGCAGCCGGGCCGGACAGGGAGGGTACGAGCAGTACTTC. It yields the protein CASSRAGQGGYEQYF.

This clone has only a few counts. The V call is TRBV5-6, the J call TRBJ2-7, with 10 bases that match TRBD1. Trimming cost V 4 bases and J 3 bases; bases outside gene matches: 4. CDR1 is SGHDT, CDR2 YYEEEE, per germline. The CDR3 contains 14 residues. CDR3 DNA sequence: TGTGCCAGCAGCCCCGGGACAGGGGTCTACGAGCAGTACTTC. Translation: CASSPGTGVYEQYF.

This clone came up a few times. The chain is built from TRBV15 and TRBJ2-1; a weak D match, TRBD2 (5 bases). With 1 base removed from V and 5 bases from J, the gap between germline ends came to 12 bases. Germline V gene lookup returns CDR1 LNHNV and CDR2 YYDKDF (reference sequence). This CDR3 region has 15 residues. CDR3 DNA: TGTGCCACCAGCAGAGGGGGAGCGCAAAACAATGAGCAGTTCTTC. Residues: CATSRGGAQNNEQFF.

The gene calls are TRBV4-1 and TRBJ2-7; 11 positions match TRBD2. There are 18 residues in the CDR3. V shed 0 bases and J 3 bases; nucleotides not matched to a gene: 10. CDR1 and CDR2 (germline): MGHRA, YSYEKL. CDR3 region: CASSQDPPTSGGNYEQYF. CDR3 bases: TGCGCCAGCAGCCAAGATCCCCCCACTAGCGGGGGCAACTACGAGCAGTACTTC.

The rearrangement links TRBV7-6 to TRBJ2-7; TRBD1 matches 11 bases. Germline CDR1 SGHVS, CDR2 FNYEAQ. The CDR3 totals 13 residues. The V and J ends lost 8 bases and 2 bases, in that order; junction bases with no gene match: 2. DNA of the CDR3: TGTGCCAGCGGGACAGGGGGGACCTACGAGCAGTACTTC. It is translated as CASGTGGTYEQYF.

This clone showed up just once. The CDR3 here is CASSHLFDTGELFF. The CDR3 DNA reads TGTGCCAGCAGCCACCTATTCGACACCGGGGAGCTGTTTTTT. The gene calls are TRBV7-9 and TRBJ2-2; D is ambiguous. The CDR3 sequence is 14 residues long. Trimming removed 5 bases at V and 3 bases at J, with 10 bases between. In germline, CDR1 is SEHNR, CDR2 FQNEAQ (reference sequence).